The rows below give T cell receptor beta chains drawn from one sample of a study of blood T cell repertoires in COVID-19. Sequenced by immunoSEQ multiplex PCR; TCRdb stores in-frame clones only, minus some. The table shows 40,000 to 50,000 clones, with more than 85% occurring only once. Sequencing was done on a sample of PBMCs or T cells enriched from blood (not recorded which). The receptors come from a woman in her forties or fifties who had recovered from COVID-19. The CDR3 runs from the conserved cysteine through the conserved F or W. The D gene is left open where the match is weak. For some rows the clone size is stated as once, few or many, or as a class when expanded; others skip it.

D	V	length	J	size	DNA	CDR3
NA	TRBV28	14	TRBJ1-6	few	TGTGCCAGCAGTAGTGGGGGAGGGCGTTCACCCCTCCACTTT	CASSSGGGRSPLHF
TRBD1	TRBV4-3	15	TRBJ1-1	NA	TGCGCCAGCAGCCAAGACTTGACAGGGGGTGATCGAGCTTTCTTT	CASSQDLTGGDRAFF
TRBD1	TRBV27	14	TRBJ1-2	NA	TGTGCCAGCGGATCGACAGGGGCAAACTATGGCTACACCTTC	CASGSTGANYGYTF
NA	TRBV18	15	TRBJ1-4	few	TGTGCCAGCTCACCTTTCCCAGACAGGAATGAAAAACTGTTTTTT	CASSPFPDRNEKLFF
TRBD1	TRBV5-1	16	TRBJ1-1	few	TGCGCCAGCAGCTTGATGAGGGGGCGCCTTAACACTGAAGCTTTCTTT	CASSLMRGRLNTEAFF
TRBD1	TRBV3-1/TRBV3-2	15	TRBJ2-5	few	TGTGCCAGCAGCCACCGTACAGGGGGCTGGGAGACCCAGTACTTC	CASSHRTGGWETQYF
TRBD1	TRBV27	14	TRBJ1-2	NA	TGTGCCAGCAGGCCGGGGACAGCCTTCTATGGCTACACCTTC	CASRPGTAFYGYTF
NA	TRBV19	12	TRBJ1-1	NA	TGTGCCACTCGCGACCGGGACACTGAAGCTTTCTTT	CATRDRDTEAFF
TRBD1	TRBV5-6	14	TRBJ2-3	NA	TGTGCCAGCAGCTGGGGACAGATCACAGATACGCAGTATTTT	CASSWGQITDTQYF
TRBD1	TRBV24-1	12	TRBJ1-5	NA	TGTGCCACCAGTGACCCGGACAGGGGAGTGCATTTT	CATSDPDRGVHF
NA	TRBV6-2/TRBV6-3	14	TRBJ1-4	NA	TGTGCCAGCAGTTACGGGAACTGGGGCGAAAAACTGTTTTTT	CASSYGNWGEKLFF
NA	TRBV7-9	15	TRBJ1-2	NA	TGTGCCAGCAGCGATGGGGGCAGGGGATCCTATGGCTACACCTTC	CASSDGGRGSYGYTF
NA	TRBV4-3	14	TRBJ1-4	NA	TGCGCCAGCAGCCAAGGACAGATGAATGAAAAACTGTTTTTT	CASSQGQMNEKLFF
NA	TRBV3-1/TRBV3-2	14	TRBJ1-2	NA	TGTGCCAGCAGCCAAGAGGTTTCGGGAGATGGCTACACCTTC	CASSQEVSGDGYTF
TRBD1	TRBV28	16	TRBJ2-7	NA	TGTGCCAGCAGTGCCATTGGGACAGGGCGACGTTACGAGCAGTACTTC	CASSAIGTGRRYEQYF
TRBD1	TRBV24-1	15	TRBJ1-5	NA	TGTGCCACCAGTGAAGGGGGCCGATACAATCAGCCCCAGCATTTT	CATSEGGRYNQPQHF
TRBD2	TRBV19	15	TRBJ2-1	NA	TGTGCCAGTAGAACGACTAGCGGAGATTACAATGAGCAGTTCTTC	CASRTTSGDYNEQFF
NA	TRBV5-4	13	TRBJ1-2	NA	TGTGCCAGCAGCTTGGTTACAGGGAATGGCTACACCTTC	CASSLVTGNGYTF
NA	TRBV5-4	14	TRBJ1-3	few	TGTGCCAGCAGCGAGGGCACCTCTGGAAACACCATATATTTT	CASSEGTSGNTIYF
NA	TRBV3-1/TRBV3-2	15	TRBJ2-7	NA	TGTGCCAGCAGCCAAAATATGGCAGTTCCCTACGAGCAGTACTTC	CASSQNMAVPYEQYF
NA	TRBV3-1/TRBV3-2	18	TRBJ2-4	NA	TGTGCCAGCAGCCCCCGTTCTGGGGCAAGTCTTACCAAAAACATTCAGTACTTC	CASSPRSGASLTKNIQYF
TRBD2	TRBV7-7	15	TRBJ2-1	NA	TGTGCCAGCAGCTTAGGGGGGGGAACCTACAATGAGCAGTTCTTC	CASSLGGGTYNEQFF
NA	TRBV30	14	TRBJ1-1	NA	TGTGCCTGGAGTGTTGGGGCTGGGGTCACTGAAGCTTTCTTT	CAWSVGAGVTEAFF
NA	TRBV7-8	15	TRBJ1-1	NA	TGTGCCAGCAGCAATCTCGGGACAAAGGACACTGAAGCTTTCTTT	CASSNLGTKDTEAFF
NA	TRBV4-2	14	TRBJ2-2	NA	TGTGCCAGCAGCCAAGGGCAGGGCGAAAAACTTATGTTTTTT	CASSQGQGEKLMFF
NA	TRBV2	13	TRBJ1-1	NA	TGTGCCAGCAGACTGGACATGGTCCCTGAAGCTTTCTTT	CASRLDMVPEAFF
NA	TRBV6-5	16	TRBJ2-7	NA	TGTGCCAGCAGTTACTCTATTGGGACACGGTCCTACGAGCAGTACTTC	CASSYSIGTRSYEQYF
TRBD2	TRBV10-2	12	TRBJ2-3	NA	TGCGCCAGCAGTGGGACTAGCGGATCGCAGTATTTT	CASSGTSGSQYF
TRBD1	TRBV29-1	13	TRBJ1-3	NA	TGCAGCGTTGAGGGGACAGCTGGAAACACCATATATTTT	CSVEGTAGNTIYF